The present TCR beta chain was sequenced within a study of CD8+CD57+ T cells in acquired aplastic anemia (dated by TCRdb to 2016 to 2019). With respect to the entire study: A mean of about 3.2 ug of DNA, ranging from 0.2 to 27.4 ug, was extracted from sorted CD4+ and CD8+ cells. A CD8+CD57+ expansion meant a frequency higher than the mean frequency seen in healthy subjects. Summary of the overall study and its limitations: CD8+ Simpson's diversity did not differ significantly between patients and healthy controls (P=0.060). Approximately 31 CD8+ CDR3 sequences were found in both patients and controls but appeared to be highly expressed in patients and within the immunodominant clones of the patients.

Genomic DNA was used as template for profiling of TCR beta VDJ combinations and CDR3 sequences. TCR repertoire sequencing was run on an Illumina HiSeq 2000. On the authors' methods: TRBV/TRBJ rearrangement plots, CDR3 size and DJ length profiles, and Simpson's diversity index were used to evaluate the repertoires. The most abundant DNA sequence in the deep sequencing data was defined as the immunodominant clone. CDR3 amino acid sequences were screened for sharing across subjects and compared with published repertoires and the VDJdb database. Through fastp at Q25 and MiXCR, TCRdb rebuilt clones from the public reads, retaining in-frame beta chains. Rows matching on CDR3 protein sequence are summarized as one entry with the most common DNA and genes. TCRdb, rather than the study authors, made the V and J calls. The sample includes roughly 290,000 distinct CDR3 sequences, with 56% observed a single time. Roughly 1.3% of the sample is held by the ten biggest clonotypes.

The CDR3 has 16 amino acids, counting the end cysteine and phenylalanine. Of all the DNA, just the CDR3 is kept, 48 bases in frame from base 1. CDR1 and CDR2 were assigned from the germline V gene (reference sequence) as DFQATT and SNEGSKA. For this chain, trimming is 0 bases at the V end and 4 bases at the J end, and the number of junction bases without a gene match is 4. This clonotype was observed a handful of times. Its antigen specificity is not known. Nothing much larger sits one base from this clone, and base qualities are not available. The patients picked for sequencing were ones in whom flow cytometry had shown an expansion of CD8+CD57+ cells. Every patient had severe acquired aplastic anemia, diagnosed using the International Study of Aplastic Anemia and Agranulocytosis and Camitta criteria. At the time blood was sampled, none of the patients had received any therapy. In this study, sorted CD4+ and CD8+ T cells from the blood of healthy subjects and of severe aplastic anemia patients had their TCR repertoires deep-sequenced. In the USA, patient enrollment took place under clinicaltrials.gov protocols 00001620, 01623167, 00001397, 00071045, 00081523 and 00961064. Ficoll-Paque density gradient centrifugation was used to isolate peripheral blood mononuclear cells. Before DNA extraction, CD4+ and CD8+ T cells were sorted by FACS or by magnetic beads.

Sequencing was done on a sample of sorted CD4+, CD8+, or CD8+CD57+ T cells (not recorded which) from PBMCs. This TCR was recovered from a human donor with aplastic anemia. The chain is made from TRBV20-1 and TRBJ2-1, and 12 junctional nucleotides match TRBD2. The CDR3 corresponds to CSARDLAGGPYNEQFF. At the DNA level, the sequence is TGCAGTGCTAGAGACCTAGCGGGAGGGCCTTACAATGAGCAGTTCTTC.